A single sample gave rise to the 8 T cell receptor beta chains below, sequenced in a study of T cell repertoires in cytomegalovirus infection. A single record per CDR3 protein comes from TCRdb applying MiXCR to the reads. The profile shows about 240,000 distinct CDR3 sequences, roughly 6.5% of them singletons. Sequencing was done on a sample of PBMCs. The receptors originated from a human donor in good health (CMV status not recorded). Some clones in this sample may be carry-over from other donors' samples.

This clonotype has a count of ten or more. The gene calls are TRBV6-2 or TRBV6-3 and TRBJ1-1, with TRBD1 matching over 9 bases. The V gene end was trimmed by 4 bases and the J gene end by 4 bases; junction bases not matched to a gene: 7. CDR3 length equals 15 residues. Per germline, CDR1 MNHEY and CDR2 SVGEGT. This CDR3 reads CASSSGTGLLTEAFF. The CDR3 DNA sequence: TGTGCCAGCAGTTCGGGGACAGGGCTTCTCACTGAAGCTTTCTTT.

This clonotype showed up many times. The CDR3 region has the DNA TGCGCCAGCAGCCAAGAATCACGGGGCTCCTACGAGCAGTACTTC. This sequence encodes CASSQESRGSYEQYF. V is TRBV4-3 and J is TRBJ2-7; tentative D call: TRBD2 (5 bases). Germline V gene sequence: CDR1 LGHNA, CDR2 YSLEER. The germline V and J ends were trimmed by 0 bases and 0 bases, with 9 bases remaining between them. The CDR3 is made up of 15 amino acids.

The sample holds many counts of this clonotype. This chain links TRBV5-4 with TRBJ2-5; 8 bases line up with TRBD2. CDR1 is SGHNT and CDR2 is YYREEE in the germline V gene (reference sequence). CDR3 length: 18 residues. V shed 0 bases, J shed 1 base, and the junction held 11 bases outside the gene matches. The CDR3 DNA sequence: TGTGCCAGCAGCTTGGCCGGGCGGGGGGCAGCCCTCCAAGAGACCCAGTACTTC. This gives the protein CASSLAGRGAALQETQYF. The complete variable domain, with remaining parts taken from reference TRBV5-4 and TRBJ2-5, reads ETGVTQSPTHLIKTRGQQVTLRCSSQSGHNTVSWYQQALGQGPQFIFQYYREEENGRGNFPPRFSGLQFPNYSSELNVNALELDDSALYLCASSLAGRGAALQETQYFGPGTRLLVL.

The chain carries TRBV2 and TRBJ2-3; 9 nucleotides match TRBD2. CDR1 SNHLY and CDR2 FYNNEI come from the germline V gene. Germline trimming cut 7 bases from V and 6 bases from J; bases unmatched to any gene: 5. The CDR3 loop spans 13 amino acids. In DNA form, the CDR3 reads TGTGCCAGCATGCGGGGGGGGTACGATACGCAGTATTTT. Protein: CASMRGGYDTQYF.

There are many counts of this clonotype. The chain carries TRBV6-5 and TRBJ1-2; D possibly corresponds to TRBD1 (5 bases). The CDR3 is 16 residues long. The germline V gene has CDR1 MNHEY and CDR2 SVGAGI. Trimming cost V 2 bases and J 2 bases, with 15 bases left between them. CDR3 coding DNA: TGTGCCAGCAGTTACGGGACTGCCTTTAGGAACTATGGCTACACCTTC. Protein product: CASSYGTAFRNYGYTF.

This clonotype occurred many times. The CDR3 region has the DNA TGTGCCAGCAGCTCGGACTGGGGTACCACTGAAGCTTTCTTT. Its protein is CASSSDWGTTEAFF. The J gene is TRBJ1-1, the V gene TRBV7-2; no clear D gene. Trimming cost V 4 bases and J 4 bases, with 13 bases left between them. The CDR3 is made up of 14 amino acids. From germline, CDR1 is SGHTA and CDR2 FQGNSA.

This clonotype was detected many times. V and J are TRBV5-1 and TRBJ1-2; D not resolved. This CDR3 region has 13 residues. V lost 4 bases and J 8 bases, leaving 15 bases between the germline ends. Germline V gene lookup returns CDR1 SGHRS and CDR2 YFSETQ. CDR3 amino acids: CASSPSRVDGYTF. The CDR3 bases are TGCGCCAGCAGCCCGAGCCGGGTCGACGGCTACACCTTC.

The chain employs TRBV6-2 or TRBV6-3 and TRBJ1-2; 7 bases fit TRBD1. Germline CDR1 and CDR2: MNHEY and SVGEGT. Trimming cost V 5 bases and J 4 bases; bases outside gene matches: 10. The CDR3 length is 15 residues. CDR3 in DNA: TGTGCCAGCAGTCCAGATCTGACAGGGATCTATGGCTACACCTTC. As protein: CASSPDLTGIYGYTF.